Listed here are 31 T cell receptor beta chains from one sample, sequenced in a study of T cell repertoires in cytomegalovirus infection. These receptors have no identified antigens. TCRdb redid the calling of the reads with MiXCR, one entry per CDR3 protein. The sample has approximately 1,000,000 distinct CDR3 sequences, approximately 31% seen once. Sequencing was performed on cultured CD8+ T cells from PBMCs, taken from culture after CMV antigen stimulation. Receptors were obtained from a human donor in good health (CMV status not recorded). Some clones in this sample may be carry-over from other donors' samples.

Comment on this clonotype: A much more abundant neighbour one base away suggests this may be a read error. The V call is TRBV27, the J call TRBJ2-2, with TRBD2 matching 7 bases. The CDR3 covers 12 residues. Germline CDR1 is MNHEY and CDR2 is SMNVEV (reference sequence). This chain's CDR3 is CVSRGETGELFF. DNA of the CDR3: TGTGTCAGCCGGGGGGAGACCGGGGAGCTGTTTTTT.

CDR3 sequence (DNA): TGTGCCAGCAGTACCCCAGGGTATTATGGCTACACCTTC. This codes for CASSTPGYYGYTF. The J gene is TRBJ1-2, the V gene TRBV6-6; possible D gene TRBD1, 5 bases. The CDR3 loop spans 13 amino acids. The germline V gene encodes CDR1 MNHNY and CDR2 SVGAGI (reference sequence). V was cut by 5 bases and J by 5 bases, with 12 bases left in between.

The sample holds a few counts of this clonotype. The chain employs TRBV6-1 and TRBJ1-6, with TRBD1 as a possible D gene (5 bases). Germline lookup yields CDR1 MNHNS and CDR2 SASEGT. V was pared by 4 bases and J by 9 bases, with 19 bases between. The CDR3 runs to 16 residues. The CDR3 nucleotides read TGTGCCAGCAGTGTTTCCCCGGCTCAGGGTACTTCACCCCTCCACTTT. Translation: CASSVSPAQGTSPLHF.

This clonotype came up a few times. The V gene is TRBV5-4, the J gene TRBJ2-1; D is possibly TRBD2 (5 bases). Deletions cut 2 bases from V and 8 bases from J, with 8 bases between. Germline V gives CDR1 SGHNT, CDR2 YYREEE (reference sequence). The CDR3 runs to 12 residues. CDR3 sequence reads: CASSFEGYEQFF. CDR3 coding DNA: TGTGCCAGCAGCTTTGAGGGATATGAGCAGTTCTTC.

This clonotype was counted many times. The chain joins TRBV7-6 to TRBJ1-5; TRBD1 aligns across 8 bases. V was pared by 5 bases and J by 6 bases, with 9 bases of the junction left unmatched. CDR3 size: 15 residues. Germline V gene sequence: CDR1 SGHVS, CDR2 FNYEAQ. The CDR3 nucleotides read TGTGCCAGCAGCCGACCGGACAGGGAGCCTCAGCCCCAGCATTTT. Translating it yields CASSRPDREPQPQHF. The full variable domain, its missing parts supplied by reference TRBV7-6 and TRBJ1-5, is GAGVSQSPRYKVTKRGQDVALRCDPISGHVSLYWYRQALGQGPEFLTYFNYEAQQDKSGLPNDRFSAERPEGSISTLTIQRTEQRDSAMYRCASSRPDREPQPQHFGDGTRLSIL.

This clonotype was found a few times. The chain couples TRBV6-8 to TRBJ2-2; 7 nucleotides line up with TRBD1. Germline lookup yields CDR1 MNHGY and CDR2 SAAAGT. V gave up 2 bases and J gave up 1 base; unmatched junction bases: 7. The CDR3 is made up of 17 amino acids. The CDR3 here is CASSYRQGEGNTGELFF. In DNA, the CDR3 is TGTGCCAGCAGTTACCGACAGGGTGAGGGGAACACCGGGGAGCTGTTTTTT.

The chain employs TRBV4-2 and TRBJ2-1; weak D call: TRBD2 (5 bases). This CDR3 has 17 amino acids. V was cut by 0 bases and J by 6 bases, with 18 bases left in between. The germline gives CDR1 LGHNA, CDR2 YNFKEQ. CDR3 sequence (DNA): TGTGCCAGCAGCCAAGATACTGCAGCGGCCGCGCGCAATGAGCAGTTCTTC. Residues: CASSQDTAAAARNEQFF.

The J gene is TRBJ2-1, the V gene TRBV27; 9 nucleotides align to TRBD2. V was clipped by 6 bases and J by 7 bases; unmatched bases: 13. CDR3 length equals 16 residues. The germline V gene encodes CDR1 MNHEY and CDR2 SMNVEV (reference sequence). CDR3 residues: CASSLDGGGAWNEQFF. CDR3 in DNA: TGTGCCAGCAGCCTCGACGGCGGGGGGGCATGGAATGAGCAGTTCTTC.

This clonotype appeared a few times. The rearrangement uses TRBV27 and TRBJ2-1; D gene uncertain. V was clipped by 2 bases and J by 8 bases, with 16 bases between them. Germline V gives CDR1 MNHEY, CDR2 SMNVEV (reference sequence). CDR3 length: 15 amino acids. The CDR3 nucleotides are TGTGCCAGCAGTTTAGGGTCGTACATACCCGATGAGCAGTTCTTC. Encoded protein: CASSLGSYIPDEQFF.

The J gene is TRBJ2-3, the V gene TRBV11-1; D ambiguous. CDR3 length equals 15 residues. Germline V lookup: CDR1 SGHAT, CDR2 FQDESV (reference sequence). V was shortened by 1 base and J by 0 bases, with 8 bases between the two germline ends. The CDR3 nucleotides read TGTGCCAGCAGCTTAGGCGTAGCTAGCACAGATACGCAGTATTTT. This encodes CASSLGVASTDTQYF.

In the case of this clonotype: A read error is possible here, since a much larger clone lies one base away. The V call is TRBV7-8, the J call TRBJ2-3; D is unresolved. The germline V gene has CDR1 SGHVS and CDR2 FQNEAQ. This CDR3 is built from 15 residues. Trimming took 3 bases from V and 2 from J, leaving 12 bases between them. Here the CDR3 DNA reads TGTGCCAGCAGCTTCCCCGGGTCAATCACAGATACGCAGTATTTT. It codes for CASSFPGSITDTQYF.

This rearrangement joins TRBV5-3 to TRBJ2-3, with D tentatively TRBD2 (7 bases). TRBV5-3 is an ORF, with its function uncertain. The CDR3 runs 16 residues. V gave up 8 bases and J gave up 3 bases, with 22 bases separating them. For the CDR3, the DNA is TGTGCCAGCAGGAAACCACAGGGAGGGAAGACAGATACGCAGTATTTT. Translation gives CASRKPQGGKTDTQYF.

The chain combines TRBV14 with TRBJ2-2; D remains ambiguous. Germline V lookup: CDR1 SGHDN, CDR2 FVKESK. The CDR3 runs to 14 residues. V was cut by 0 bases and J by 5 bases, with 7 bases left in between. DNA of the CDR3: TGTGCCAGCAGCCAAGACCCAGGTACCGGGGAGCTGTTTTTT. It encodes CASSQDPGTGELFF.

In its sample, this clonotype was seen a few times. The chain's CDR3 is CASSMTGGLTDTQYF. As DNA, the CDR3 is TGTGCCAGTAGTATGACCGGGGGACTTACAGATACGCAGTATTTT. The chain couples TRBV19 to TRBJ2-3; TRBD2 is a possible D gene (6 bases). Germline CDR1 reads LNHDA; CDR2 reads SQIVND (reference sequence). Trimming removed 3 bases at V and 3 bases at J, with 13 bases between. The CDR3 has 15 residues.

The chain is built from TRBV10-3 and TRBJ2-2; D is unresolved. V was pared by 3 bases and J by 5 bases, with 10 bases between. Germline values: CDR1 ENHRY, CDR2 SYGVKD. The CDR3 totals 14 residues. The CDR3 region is CAISDSNGTGELFF. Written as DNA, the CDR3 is TGTGCCATCAGTGACTCAAATGGGACCGGGGAGCTGTTTTTT.

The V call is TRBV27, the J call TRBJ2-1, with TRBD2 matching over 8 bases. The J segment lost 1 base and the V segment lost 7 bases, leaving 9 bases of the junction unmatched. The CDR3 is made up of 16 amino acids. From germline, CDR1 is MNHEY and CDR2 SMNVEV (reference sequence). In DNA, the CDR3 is TGTGCCAGCACTCCCTCGGGGGGGGTTTCCTACAATGAGCAGTTCTTC. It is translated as CASTPSGGVSYNEQFF.

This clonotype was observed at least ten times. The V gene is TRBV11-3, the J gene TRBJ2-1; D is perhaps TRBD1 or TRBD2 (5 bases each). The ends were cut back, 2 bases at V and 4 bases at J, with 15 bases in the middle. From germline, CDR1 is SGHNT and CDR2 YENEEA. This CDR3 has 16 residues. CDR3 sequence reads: CASSLRGNGAYNEQFF. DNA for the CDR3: TGTGCCAGCAGCTTACGGGGTAACGGGGCTTACAATGAGCAGTTCTTC.

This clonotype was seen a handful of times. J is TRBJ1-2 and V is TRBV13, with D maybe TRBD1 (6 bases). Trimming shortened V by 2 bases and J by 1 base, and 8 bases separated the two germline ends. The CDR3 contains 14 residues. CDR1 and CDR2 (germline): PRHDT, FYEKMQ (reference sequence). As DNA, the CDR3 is TGTGCCAGCAGCTTAACAGGGAATAACTATGGCTACACCTTC. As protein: CASSLTGNNYGYTF.

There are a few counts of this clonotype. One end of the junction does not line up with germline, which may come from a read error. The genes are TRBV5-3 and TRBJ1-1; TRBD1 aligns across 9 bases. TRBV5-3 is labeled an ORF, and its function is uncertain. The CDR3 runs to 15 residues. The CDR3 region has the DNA TGTGCCAGCAGCTTGGTGACAGGGGGAGGCACTGAAGCTTTCTTT. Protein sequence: CASSLVTGGGTEAFF.

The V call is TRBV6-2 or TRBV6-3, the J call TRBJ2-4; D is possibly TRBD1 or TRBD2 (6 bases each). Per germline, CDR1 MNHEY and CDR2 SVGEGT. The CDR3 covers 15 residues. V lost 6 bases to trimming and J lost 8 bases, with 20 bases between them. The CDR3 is CASSPPGAGRDIQYF. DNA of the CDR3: TGTGCCAGCAGCCCCCCGGGGGCAGGTAGGGACATTCAGTACTTC.

The CDR3 DNA reads as TGTGCCAGCAGCCCCCGGACAGGGCGGAGCTCCTACGAGCAGTACGTC. Encoded protein: CASSPRTGRSSYEQYV. J is TRBJ2-7 and V is TRBV7-2, with 8 bases that match TRBD1. The CDR3 is 16 amino acids. Germline loops: CDR1 SGHTA, CDR2 FQGNSA. V lost 5 bases to trimming and J lost 0 bases; unmatched junction nucleotides: 9.

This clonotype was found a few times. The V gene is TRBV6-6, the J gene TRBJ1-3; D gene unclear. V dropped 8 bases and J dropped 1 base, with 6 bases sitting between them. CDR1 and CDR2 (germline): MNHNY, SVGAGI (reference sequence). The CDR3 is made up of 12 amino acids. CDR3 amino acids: CASEGSGNTIYF. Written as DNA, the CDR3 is TGTGCCAGCGAAGGTTCTGGAAACACCATATATTTT.

CDR3 DNA sequence: TGTGCCAGCAGTTGGGTTCCCCTCTCGTACACTGAAGCTTTCTTT. It specifies CASSWVPLSYTEAFF. V gene TRBV27 combines with J gene TRBJ1-1; D is uncertain. Per germline, CDR1 MNHEY and CDR2 SMNVEV (reference sequence). The CDR3 consists of 15 residues. Trimming took off 4 bases at V and 3 bases at J, with 15 bases between the two ends.

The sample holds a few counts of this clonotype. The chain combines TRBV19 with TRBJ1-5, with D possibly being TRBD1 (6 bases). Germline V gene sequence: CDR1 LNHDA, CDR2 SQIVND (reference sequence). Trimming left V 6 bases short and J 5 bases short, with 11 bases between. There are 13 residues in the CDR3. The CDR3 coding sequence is TGTGCCAGTAGCCGGACAGATGATCAGCCCCAGCATTTT. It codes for CASSRTDDQPQHF.

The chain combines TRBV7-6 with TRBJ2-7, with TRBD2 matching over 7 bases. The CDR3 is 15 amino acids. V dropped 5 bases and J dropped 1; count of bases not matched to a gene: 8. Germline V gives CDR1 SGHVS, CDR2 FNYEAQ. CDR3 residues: CASSGGGGASYEQYF. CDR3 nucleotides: TGTGCCAGCAGCGGTGGGGGAGGGGCATCCTACGAGCAGTACTTC. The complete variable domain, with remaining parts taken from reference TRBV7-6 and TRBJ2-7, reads GAGVSQSPRYKVTKRGQDVALRCDPISGHVSLYWYRQALGQGPEFLTYFNYEAQQDKSGLPNDRFSAERPEGSISTLTIQRTEQRDSAMYRCASSGGGGASYEQYFGPGTRLTVT.

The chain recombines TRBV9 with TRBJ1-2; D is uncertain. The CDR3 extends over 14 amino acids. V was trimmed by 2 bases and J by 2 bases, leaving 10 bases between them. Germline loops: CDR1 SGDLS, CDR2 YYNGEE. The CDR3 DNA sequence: TGTGCCAGCAGCGTCAATAACCCGAACTATGGCTACACCTTC. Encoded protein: CASSVNNPNYGYTF.

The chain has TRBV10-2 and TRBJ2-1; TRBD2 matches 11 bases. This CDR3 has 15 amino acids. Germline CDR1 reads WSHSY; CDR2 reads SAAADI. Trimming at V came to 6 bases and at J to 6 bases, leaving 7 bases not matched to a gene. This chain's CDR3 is CASRNSGGAVNEQFF. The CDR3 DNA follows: TGCGCCAGCAGAAATAGCGGGGGGGCCGTCAATGAGCAGTTCTTC.

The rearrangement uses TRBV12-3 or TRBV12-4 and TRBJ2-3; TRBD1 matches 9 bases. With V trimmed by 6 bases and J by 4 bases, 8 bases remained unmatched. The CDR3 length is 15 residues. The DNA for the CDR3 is TGTGCCAGCAGCCACCGGGACAGGGTCCCAGATACGCAGTATTTT. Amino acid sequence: CASSHRDRVPDTQYF.

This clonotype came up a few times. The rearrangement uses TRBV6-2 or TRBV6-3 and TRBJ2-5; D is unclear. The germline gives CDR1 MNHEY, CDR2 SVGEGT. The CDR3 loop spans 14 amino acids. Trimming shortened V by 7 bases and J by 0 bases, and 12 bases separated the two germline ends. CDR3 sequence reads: CASKKGRYQETQYF. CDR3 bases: TGTGCCAGCAAAAAGGGCAGGTACCAAGAGACCCAGTACTTC.

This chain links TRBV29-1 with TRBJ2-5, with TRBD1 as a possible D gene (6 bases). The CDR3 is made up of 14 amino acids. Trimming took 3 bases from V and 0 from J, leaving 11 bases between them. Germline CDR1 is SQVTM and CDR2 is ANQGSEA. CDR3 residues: CSVEGHQYQETQYF. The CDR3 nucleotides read TGCAGCGTTGAGGGACACCAATACCAAGAGACCCAGTACTTC.

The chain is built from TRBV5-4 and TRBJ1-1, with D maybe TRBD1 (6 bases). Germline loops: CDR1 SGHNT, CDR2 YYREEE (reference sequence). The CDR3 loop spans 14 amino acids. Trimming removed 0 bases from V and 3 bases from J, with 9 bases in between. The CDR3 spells CASSLGTVYTEAFF. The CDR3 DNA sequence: TGTGCCAGCAGCTTGGGGACAGTATACACTGAAGCTTTCTTT.